This T cell receptor (beta chain) was observed in a study of cytomegalovirus exposure and HLA in healthy donors. This CDR3 contains 16 residues. Germline V CDR1 and CDR2: SGHNT, YYREEE (reference sequence). Losses at the gene ends were 4 bases for V and 0 bases for J; bases not matched to a gene: 7. The PCR ran on 60 Vbeta and 13 Jbeta primers. Data came from immunoSEQ multiplex PCR; TCRdb stores just in-frame clones and leaves some out. The table includes 55,000 or so clones, roughly 79% detected once. There were likely unrecorded immune exposures, though donors were nominally healthy when sampled. Input material: PBMCs. The sequence derives from a man over 45 in good health and CMV-seronegative. The chain recombines TRBV5-4 with TRBJ2-3, with TRBD2 identical over 8 bases. The CDR3 DNA follows: TGTGCCAGCAGCGATACCGGGACTAGAAGCACAGATACGCAGTATTTT. It codes for CASSDTGTRSTDTQYF.